This T cell receptor (beta chain) was recorded in a study of tumor-infiltrating lymphocytes in localized non-small cell lung cancer. Turning to the study itself: Patients included smokers and never-smokers with various histologies, some sampled after neoadjuvant chemotherapy.

V was clipped by 6 bases and J by 2 bases; unmatched bases: 3. This CDR3 is 15 amino acids long. Germline V gene data show CDR1 as MNHEY and CDR2 as SVGAGI. Study outcomes and limitations: Higher tumor T cell infiltration than in uninvolved lung was supported by TCRbeta sequencing.

Repertoires were generated with immunoSEQ multiplex PCR, while TCRdb's copy carries only in-frame clones and drops some. The sample holds about 8,900 clones; around 68% are singletons and the top ten take 9.4%. For this clone: Its antigen remains unidentified.

The sequence was collected from a human donor with non-small cell lung cancer. The rearrangement uses TRBV6-5 and TRBJ2-6, with 8 bases aligning to TRBD2. Material: uninvolved lung tissue not adjacent to the tumor. CDR3 region: CASSSAGAGANVLTF. The CDR3, as DNA: TGTGCCAGCAGCTCAGCGGGAGCTGGGGCCAACGTCCTGACTTTC.